A single sample gave rise to the 12 T cell receptor beta chains below, sequenced in a study of blood T cell repertoires in COVID-19. The table came from immunoSEQ multiplex PCR; TCRdb's copy has only in-frame clones and leaves some out. The table includes more than 300,000 clones, more than 70% detected once. Sequencing input: peripheral blood. The receptors come from a woman in her forties or fifties with acute or convalescent COVID-19.

The chain is built from TRBV5-6 and TRBJ1-2; a possible D gene is TRBD1 (5 bases). Trimming pared 6 bases from V and 7 bases from J, leaving 22 bases between. The germline V gene encodes CDR1 SGHDT and CDR2 YYEEEE. CDR3 size: 15 residues. In nucleotides, the CDR3 is TGTGCCAGCATCGACCGGGCAGGGCCAATTACTGGCTACACCTTC. Translation: CASIDRAGPITGYTF.

The chain couples TRBV7-9 to TRBJ2-1; 9 nucleotides agree with TRBD1. Germline-derived CDR1 and CDR2 are SEHNR and FQNEAQ (reference sequence). The CDR3 sequence is 15 residues long. V was clipped by 4 bases and J by 2 bases; unmatched bases: 3. The DNA of the CDR3 is TGTGCCAGCAGCTACGGGACAGGGACCTACAATGAGCAGTTCTTC. Translation: CASSYGTGTYNEQFF.

CDR3 coding DNA: TGTGCCAGCAGTTTTACCTCAGGGGAAAGGGTCGAGCAGTACTTC. It encodes CASSFTSGERVEQYF. This chain links TRBV11-2 with TRBJ2-7; D possibly corresponds to TRBD1 (6 bases). Looked up from germline, CDR1 is SGHAT and CDR2 is FQNNGV. The CDR3 is made up of 15 amino acids. V dropped 6 bases and J dropped 6 bases, with 21 bases sitting between them.

This chain uses TRBV15 with TRBJ1-1, with a tentative D call TRBD1 (6 bases). Trimming pared 1 base from V and 4 bases from J, leaving 10 bases between. Germline V lookup: CDR1 LNHNV, CDR2 YYDKDF (reference sequence). The CDR3 sequence is 14 residues long. In nucleotides, the CDR3 is TGTGCCACCAGCAGAGGCAGGGGCGGCACTGAAGCTTTCTTT. Amino acid sequence: CATSRGRGGTEAFF. Looking up the rest from reference TRBV15 and TRBJ1-1 gives the full variable domain: DAMVIQNPRYQVTQFGKPVTLSCSQTLNHNVMYWYQQKSSQAPKLLFHYYDKDFNNEADTPDNFQSRRPNTSFCFLDIRSPGLGDTAMYLCATSRGRGGTEAFFGQGTRLTVV.

The chain combines TRBV28 with TRBJ2-2; 8 nucleotides line up with TRBD1. This CDR3 has 15 residues. The V segment lost 4 bases and the J segment 5 bases; nucleotides outside the gene matches: 6. Germline values: CDR1 MDHEN, CDR2 SYDVKM. As DNA, the CDR3 is TGTGCCAGCAGTTCAGGACAGGGACGGACCGGGGAGCTGTTTTTT. This sequence encodes CASSSGQGRTGELFF.

The chain recombines TRBV9 with TRBJ2-1; 8 bases are shared with TRBD2. The CDR3 has 15 residues. Germline values: CDR1 SGDLS, CDR2 YYNGEE. The junction had 10 bases not matched to a gene; V was cut back by 6 bases and J by 5 bases. CDR3 region: CASTLTSGGNNEQFF. The CDR3 DNA follows: TGTGCCAGCACACTAACTAGCGGAGGGAACAATGAGCAGTTCTTC.

Only a few counts were recorded for this clone. This chain's CDR3 is CARSLWVRGASYGYTF. CDR3 nucleotide sequence: TGTGCCAGAAGCTTGTGGGTTCGGGGGGCGAGCTATGGCTACACCTTC. The rearrangement uses TRBV5-3 and TRBJ1-2, with a weak D call TRBD1 (6 bases). TRBV5-3 is classed as an ORF, of uncertain function. The CDR3 length is 16 residues. Trimming cost V 1 base and J 4 bases, with 17 bases left between them.

J is TRBJ1-4 and V is TRBV9; TRBD1 agrees at 7 bases. Germline V CDR1 and CDR2: SGDLS, YYNGEE. CDR3 length: 13 amino acids. V shed 4 bases and J 8 bases; nucleotides not matched to a gene: 5. This CDR3 reads CASSQTGREKLFF. CDR3 nucleotides: TGTGCCAGCAGCCAGACAGGGCGGGAAAAACTGTTTTTT.

The rearrangement links TRBV19 to TRBJ2-3, with 10 bases lining up with TRBD2. The J segment lost 2 bases and the V segment lost 3 bases, leaving 5 bases of the junction unmatched. The CDR3 sequence is 16 residues long. Germline V gene data show CDR1 as LNHDA and CDR2 as SQIVND (reference sequence). The chain's CDR3 is CASSMTSGHLTDTQYF. CDR3 bases: TGTGCCAGTAGTATGACTAGCGGGCATCTCACAGATACGCAGTATTTT.

This clone was counted once. V usage is TRBV29-1 and J usage is TRBJ1-1; a weak D match, TRBD1 (6 bases). Per the germline V gene, CDR1 is SQVTM and CDR2 is ANQGSEA. The V gene lost 2 bases and the J gene lost 5 bases, with 15 bases spanning the gap. This CDR3 is 14 amino acids long. CDR3 sequence: CSVESGIRGTEAFF. As DNA, the CDR3 is TGCAGCGTTGAATCAGGGATTAGGGGGACTGAAGCTTTCTTT. The whole variable domain, remainder taken from reference TRBV29-1 and TRBJ1-1, is SAVISQKPSRDICQRGTSLTIQCQVDSQVTMMFWYRQQPGQSLTLIATANQGSEATYESGFVIDKFPISRPNLTFSTLTVSNMSPEDSSIYLCSVESGIRGTEAFFGQGTRLTVV.

V usage is TRBV5-1 and J usage is TRBJ2-7; 10 nucleotides match TRBD2. Germline trimming cut 0 bases from V and 2 bases from J; bases unmatched to any gene: 8. Germline values: CDR1 SGHRS, CDR2 YFSETQ. The CDR3 has 17 residues. The CDR3 loop reads CASSLGPSGGLAYEQYF. As DNA, the CDR3 is TGCGCCAGCAGCTTGGGGCCTAGCGGGGGATTAGCCTACGAGCAGTACTTC.

This chain joins TRBV15 and TRBJ2-7, with 7 positions matching TRBD2. Germline trimming cut 3 bases from V and 2 bases from J; bases unmatched to any gene: 10. The CDR3 has 16 residues. Germline lookup yields CDR1 LNHNV and CDR2 YYDKDF (reference sequence). For the CDR3, the DNA is TGTGCCACCAGCAGTGGGGCTGGACTAGTCGCCTACGAGCAGTACTTC. This gives the protein CATSSGAGLVAYEQYF.